Sequencing of this T cell receptor (beta chain) was carried out in a study of shared clonotypes between healthy human individuals. Naive CD8 cells, CD45RO-negative and positively selected for CCR7, excluded terminally differentiated effector memory CD45RA+ cells. Trimming stripped 6 bases from V and 2 bases from J, with 14 bases between. The CDR3 has 14 residues. In germline, CDR1 is MNHEY, CDR2 SMNVEV (reference sequence). This clone has just one count. What it binds is not known. Repertoires were generated with immunoSEQ multiplex PCR, while TCRdb's copy carries only in-frame clones and drops some. The sample yields about 2 million clones, just under 95% seen once. Findings and limits, study-wide: Generally, estimated richness proved larger in naive subsets than it did in memory subsets.

The chain couples TRBV27 to TRBJ2-7; D gene ambiguous. The TCR originated in a man aged 18 to 30 in good health. The sequenced sample was naive CD8+ T cells sorted from blood. The CDR3 DNA reads TGTGCCAGCAGCTTAGATGGTGAAACCTACGAGCAGTACTTC. Residues: CASSLDGETYEQYF.